This T cell receptor (beta chain) was found in a study of T-cell memory formation after mild COVID-19. About the research overall: Largely, TCR clusters stayed within a single donor. Study conclusions and caveats: Later expanders leaned CD4+, whereas day 15 to 85 contracting clones were balanced CD4/CD8.

Trimming pared 2 bases from V and 5 bases from J, leaving 16 bases between. Germline lookup yields CDR1 SGHDT and CDR2 YYEEEE. The CDR3 length is 15 residues. In regard to this clonotype: Its matching antigen is unknown.

Libraries for TCRalpha and TCRbeta carried sample barcodes and unique molecular identifiers via 5'RACE. TCRdb re-analysed the 5' RACE reads in MiXCR, keeping a single row per CDR3 protein. This table holds 40,000 to 45,000 distinct CDR3 sequences, 7.3% found once. This TCR was sampled from a young man who had mild COVID-19 (a few samples of this study predate the infection). Cell type and time point are not known. Material for sequencing was PBMCs or a T cell subset sorted from them (not recorded which). The rearrangement uses TRBV5-6 and TRBJ1-1; D possibly corresponds to TRBD1 (5 bases). The CDR3 DNA sequence: TGTGCCAGCAGCTTTTATCAGGGCACCGAGACTGAAGCTTTCTTT. This translates into CASSFYQGTETEAFF. Using reference TRBV5-6 and TRBJ1-1 for the parts outside the CDR3, the full variable domain is DAGVTQSPTHLIKTRGQQVTLRCSPKSGHDTVSWYQQALGQGPQFIFQYYEEEERQRGNFPDRFSGHQFPNYSSELNVNALLLGDSALYLCASSFYQGTETEAFFGQGTRLTVV.